These 25 T cell receptor beta chains came from one sample sequenced in a study of early T cells in non-severe SARS-CoV-2 infection. Each CDR3 protein gets one entry after TCRdb re-called the 5' RACE reads with MiXCR. The sample holds roughly 81,000 distinct CDR3 sequences, about 12% seen once. Sequencing was done on a sample of whole blood. The receptor source for this set is an adult who was a healthcare worker with PCR-confirmed SARS-CoV-2 infection or an uninfected control (not recorded which).

This clonotype was picked up many times. V is TRBV6-1 and J is TRBJ2-7; D possibly uses TRBD1 or TRBD2 (5 bases each). The CDR3 contains 13 residues. Trimming cost V 2 bases and J 6 bases, with 11 bases left between them. Germline V gene data show CDR1 as MNHNS and CDR2 as SASEGT. The CDR3 region has the DNA TGTGCCAGCAGTGAAATGGGGGTGAGCGAGCAGTACTTC. It yields the protein CASSEMGVSEQYF.

This clonotype occurred a few times. This chain joins TRBV15 and TRBJ2-3, with D perhaps matching TRBD1 (6 bases). Germline CDR1 reads LNHNV; CDR2 reads YYDKDF (reference sequence). V shed 4 bases and J shed 4 bases, with 15 bases lying between them. The CDR3 has 15 amino acids. The CDR3 sequence: CATSKLTGNSDTQYF. Written as DNA, the CDR3 is TGTGCCACCAGCAAATTAACAGGGAACTCAGATACGCAGTATTTT.

This clonotype was seen many times. The rearrangement uses TRBV13 and TRBJ2-1; 10 bases line up with TRBD2. This CDR3 has 17 amino acids. Germline values: CDR1 PRHDT, CDR2 FYEKMQ (reference sequence). V trimming: 1 base; J trimming: 10 bases; junction bases outside the gene matches: 13. For the CDR3, the DNA is TGTGCCAGCAGCTTAGACCCCGCCAGCGGGAGGGCCGACGAGCAGTTCTTC. Its translation is CASSLDPASGRADEQFF.

The chain combines TRBV6-6 with TRBJ2-1; 9 bases agree with TRBD2. With 2 bases clipped from V and 6 bases from J, the junction kept 5 bases outside the gene matches. The CDR3 sequence is 15 residues long. Looked up from germline, CDR1 is MNHNY and CDR2 is SVGAGI (reference sequence). CDR3 nucleotide sequence: TGTGCCAGCAGTTACGTAGGCGGGGGGGGCAATGAGCAGTTCTTC. Translated, it gives CASSYVGGGGNEQFF.

V is TRBV15 and J is TRBJ2-5; 8 positions agree with TRBD1. From germline, CDR1 is LNHNV and CDR2 YYDKDF (reference sequence). V shed 4 bases and J 5 bases; nucleotides not matched to a gene: 12. There are 16 residues in the CDR3. CDR3 region: CATSKRGRGRTETQYF. The CDR3 DNA is TGTGCCACCAGCAAGCGCGGCAGGGGGCGGACGGAGACCCAGTACTTC. Variable domain in full (rest from reference TRBV15 and TRBJ2-5): DAMVIQNPRYQVTQFGKPVTLSCSQTLNHNVMYWYQQKSSQAPKLLFHYYDKDFNNEADTPDNFQSRRPNTSFCFLDIRSPGLGDTAMYLCATSKRGRGRTETQYFGPGTRLLVL.

This chain uses TRBV13 with TRBJ2-2, with 10 nucleotides matching TRBD2. The V and J ends lost 6 bases and 4 bases, in that order; junction bases with no gene match: 5. The CDR3 covers 15 residues. Germline loops: CDR1 PRHDT, CDR2 FYEKMQ (reference sequence). The CDR3 protein is CASRRASGGTGELFF. As DNA, the CDR3 is TGTGCCAGCAGGCGGGCTAGCGGGGGCACCGGGGAGCTGTTTTTT. The complete variable domain, with remaining parts taken from reference TRBV13 and TRBJ2-2, reads AAGVIQSPRHLIKEKRETATLKCYPIPRHDTVYWYQQGPGQDPQFLISFYEKMQSDKGSIPDRFSAQQFSDYHSELNMSSLELGDSALYFCASRRASGGTGELFFGEGSRLTVL.

The chain links TRBV3-1 to TRBJ2-3, with a possible D match to TRBD2 (6 bases). Germline-derived CDR1 and CDR2 are LGHDT and YNNKEL (reference sequence). V lost 7 bases, J lost 5 bases, and 13 bases lay in between. The CDR3 length is 13 residues. CDR3 in amino acids: CASNPGLGDTQYF. The CDR3 DNA sequence: TGTGCCAGCAACCCGGGACTTGGAGATACGCAGTATTTT.

This clonotype was recorded at least ten times. This chain uses TRBV29-1 with TRBJ2-2, with TRBD1 matching 10 bases. V lost 6 bases, J lost 2 bases, and 3 bases stayed unmatched. Germline V CDR1 and CDR2: SQVTM, ANQGSEA. This CDR3 spans 14 amino acids. CDR3 DNA sequence: TGCAGCGTAGGACAGGGGGGTAACACCGGGGAGCTGTTTTTT. Translation gives CSVGQGGNTGELFF.

This clonotype was seen many times. The chain is built from TRBV7-3 and TRBJ2-3; D is perhaps TRBD2 (6 bases). The V end lost 4 bases, the J end lost 2 bases, and 10 bases lay between the germline ends. This CDR3 is 14 amino acids long. Germline values: CDR1 SGHTA, CDR2 FQGTGA. The CDR3 region is CASSSGLLTDTQYF. CDR3 in DNA: TGTGCCAGCAGCTCAGGACTACTCACAGATACGCAGTATTTT.

This clonotype was recorded many times. The rearrangement links TRBV20-1 to TRBJ1-2, with TRBD1 as a possible D gene (5 bases). The V gene lost 5 bases and the J gene lost 6 bases, with 16 bases spanning the gap. CDR1 and CDR2 from the germline V gene are DFQATT and SNEGSKA (reference sequence). The CDR3 extends over 13 amino acids. CDR3 protein: CSAPPAGLDGYTF. CDR3 nucleotides: TGCAGTGCTCCCCCGGCAGGGCTTGATGGCTACACCTTC.

This clonotype was detected ten times or more. The chain is built from TRBV20-1 and TRBJ2-7; a weak D match, TRBD2 (5 bases). V lost 0 bases and J lost 0, with 12 bases in between. In germline, CDR1 is DFQATT, CDR2 SNEGSKA (reference sequence). CDR3 size: 15 residues. In DNA, the CDR3 is TGCAGTGCTAGAGATACGGCTAGCCTCTCCTACGAGCAGTACTTC. It translates to CSARDTASLSYEQYF.

This clonotype was seen more than once but under ten times. The chain employs TRBV29-1 and TRBJ2-2, with D possibly TRBD1 on 6 matching bases. CDR3 size: 15 residues. The V end lost 4 bases, the J end lost 3 bases, and 15 bases lay between the germline ends. Germline V gene sequence: CDR1 SQVTM, CDR2 ANQGSEA. The CDR3 loop is CSVVFGQIHTGELFF. The CDR3 DNA reads TGCAGCGTTGTCTTCGGACAGATCCACACCGGGGAGCTGTTTTTT.

The CDR3 spells CSVVNYNEQFF. CDR3 in DNA: TGCAGCGTTGTCAACTACAATGAGCAGTTCTTC. J is TRBJ2-1 and V is TRBV29-1; no clear D gene. Trimming took 4 bases from V and 3 from J, leaving 4 bases between them. The CDR3 covers 11 residues. The germline gives CDR1 SQVTM, CDR2 ANQGSEA.

The table lists this clonotype with many counts. The genes are TRBV11-2 and TRBJ1-4; the D gene is possibly TRBD1 (6 bases). Trimming pared 5 bases from V and 8 bases from J, leaving 18 bases between. CDR1 and CDR2 (germline): SGHAT, FQNNGV. There are 15 residues in the CDR3. Here the CDR3 reads CASSPPRTVPEKLFF. CDR3 DNA: TGTGCCAGCAGCCCCCCCCGGACAGTACCAGAAAAACTGTTTTTT.

The chain links TRBV7-8 to TRBJ2-7; D gene uncertain. Trimming removed 5 bases at V and 2 bases at J, with 10 bases between. Germline assignment: CDR1 SGHVS and CDR2 FQNEAQ. This CDR3 region has 13 residues. Written as DNA, the CDR3 is TGTGCCAGCAGCCTGCACGCTCCCTACGAGCAGTACTTC. This encodes CASSLHAPYEQYF.

This clonotype was seen repeatedly, ten times or more. The chain links TRBV19 to TRBJ2-6; the match to TRBD1 covers 8 bases. The CDR3 runs 18 residues. The germline V gene encodes CDR1 LNHDA and CDR2 SQIVND (reference sequence). The ends lost 7 bases at V and 0 bases at J; junction bases unmatched: 11. This chain's CDR3 is CASTHDGTGFSGANVLTF. The CDR3 region has the DNA TGTGCCAGTACCCATGATGGGACAGGCTTCTCTGGGGCCAACGTCCTGACTTTC.

This clonotype was seen only a few times. V is TRBV10-3 and J is TRBJ2-1; the D gene is possibly TRBD2 (6 bases). V lost 4 bases, J lost 0 bases, and 16 bases lay in between. Germline V lookup: CDR1 ENHRY, CDR2 SYGVKD. The CDR3 has 17 residues. In nucleotides, the CDR3 is TGTGCCATCAGTGGCGCGGGAATATCCGCCTCCTACAATGAGCAGTTCTTC. Encoded protein: CAISGAGISASYNEQFF.

Ten or more counts support this clonotype. The chain combines TRBV7-6 with TRBJ2-7; the D gene is possibly TRBD2 (5 bases). Deletions cut 2 bases from V and 5 bases from J, with 13 bases between. In germline, CDR1 is SGHVS, CDR2 FNYEAQ. This CDR3 is built from 14 residues. The CDR3 nucleotides read TGTGCCAGCAGCTTAACGGGTCACGGGGACGAGCAGTACTTC. Translated: CASSLTGHGDEQYF.

This clonotype was picked up many times. CDR3 loop: CASSLDREQYF. CDR3 DNA sequence: TGTGCCAGCAGCTTGGACAGGGAGCAGTACTTC. The chain combines TRBV5-4 with TRBJ2-7, with D possibly being TRBD1 (5 bases). V shed 0 bases and J shed 7 bases, with 5 bases lying between them. CDR3 length: 11 residues. Germline V gene lookup returns CDR1 SGHNT and CDR2 YYREEE (reference sequence).

The chain recombines TRBV10-3 with TRBJ2-5, with D possibly TRBD2 on 6 matching bases. The CDR3 spans 13 residues. The V end lost 6 bases, the J end lost 4 bases, and 12 bases lay between the germline ends. The V gene's germline CDR1 is ENHRY and CDR2 SYGVKD. CDR3 region: CAISQQGGETQYF. The CDR3 nucleotides are TGTGCCATCAGCCAGCAGGGAGGAGAGACCCAGTACTTC.

The chain is built from TRBV5-4 and TRBJ1-1; D remains unclear. The CDR3 contains 14 residues. Trimming took 5 bases from V and 1 from J, leaving 12 bases between them. Germline V gene lookup returns CDR1 SGHNT and CDR2 YYREEE (reference sequence). The CDR3 nucleotides read TGTGCCAGCAGACCTAGAGGACCGAACACTGAAGCTTTCTTT. It is translated as CASRPRGPNTEAFF. Drawing the rest from reference TRBV5-4 and TRBJ1-1, the complete variable domain is ETGVTQSPTHLIKTRGQQVTLRCSSQSGHNTVSWYQQALGQGPQFIFQYYREEENGRGNFPPRFSGLQFPNYSSELNVNALELDDSALYLCASRPRGPNTEAFFGQGTRLTVV.

The V call is TRBV20-1, the J call TRBJ2-5, with TRBD2 matching over 9 bases. The trim removed 0 bases at V and 7 bases at J, leaving 9 bases unmatched. The CDR3 contains 15 residues. Germline-derived CDR1 and CDR2 are DFQATT and SNEGSKA (reference sequence). The CDR3 is CSARDPAGGPRTQYF. The CDR3 DNA reads as TGCAGTGCTAGAGATCCGGCGGGAGGGCCGAGGACCCAGTACTTC.

This clonotype was detected many times. The V call is TRBV20-1, the J call TRBJ1-6; D is ambiguous. Germline-derived CDR1 and CDR2 are DFQATT and SNEGSKA (reference sequence). The CDR3 is 15 amino acids. Trimming stripped 0 bases from V and 2 bases from J, with 8 bases between. DNA of the CDR3: TGCAGTGCTAGAGATCTAACAGCCTATAATTCACCCCTCCACTTT. Protein product: CSARDLTAYNSPLHF.

The chain couples TRBV5-1 to TRBJ1-5; D call uncertain. In germline, CDR1 is SGHRS, CDR2 YFSETQ. The CDR3 length is 15 residues. Trimming took 0 bases from V and 4 from J, leaving 11 bases between them. The CDR3 sequence is CASSLEGGRNQPQHF. The CDR3 coding sequence is TGCGCCAGCAGCTTGGAAGGTGGCAGAAATCAGCCCCAGCATTTT.

This clonotype was seen only a few times. The CDR3 spells CARSGTSGSSYNEQFF. The CDR3 DNA reads as TGTGCCAGAAGCGGAACTAGCGGGAGCTCCTACAATGAGCAGTTCTTC. This rearrangement joins TRBV5-3 to TRBJ2-1; TRBD2 agrees at 11 bases. TRBV5-3 is filed as an ORF, its function uncertain. CDR3 length: 16 residues. V lost 4 bases and J lost 0; bases outside the gene matches: 3.